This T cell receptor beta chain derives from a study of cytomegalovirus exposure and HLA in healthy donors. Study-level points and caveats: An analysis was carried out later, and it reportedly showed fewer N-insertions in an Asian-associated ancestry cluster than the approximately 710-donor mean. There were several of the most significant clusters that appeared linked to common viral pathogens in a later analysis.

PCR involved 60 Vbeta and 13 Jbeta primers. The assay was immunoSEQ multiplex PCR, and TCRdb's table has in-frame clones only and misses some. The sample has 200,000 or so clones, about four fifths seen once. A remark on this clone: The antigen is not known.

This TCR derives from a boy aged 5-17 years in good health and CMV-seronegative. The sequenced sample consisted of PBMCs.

The CDR3 DNA reads as TGTGCCAGCAGTTCCCACCGGGACACCACTCCCTATGGCTACACCTTC. Its protein product is CASSSHRDTTPYGYTF. The chain employs TRBV27 and TRBJ1-2; TRBD1 is a possible D gene (6 bases). This CDR3 region has 16 residues. Germline CDR1 is MNHEY and CDR2 is SMNVEV (reference sequence). V was cut by 4 bases and J by 4 bases, with 19 bases left in between.